The clone carrying this TCR beta chain has just a few counts. Its antigen is unknown. The CDR3 has 14 amino acids. V lost 3 bases to trimming and J lost 3 bases, with 12 bases between them. Looked up from germline, CDR1 is SGDLS and CDR2 is YYNGEE. This entry belongs to a study of human T cells and chemical hapten exposure. Study at large: Patches with 0.01% DPC went on the upper back, and the tests were read at 6 days. Patients, chiefly female, had alopecia areata, totalis or universalis.

TCRdb re-called the RACE reads with MiXCR, one entry per CDR3 protein. Among approximately 400,000 distinct CDR3 sequences listed, 5.1% were seen once. General study results and limits: PT1 expanded TCR numbers rose with patch test score. Sensitization with DPC brought no change to TCRs above 1 in 1000 in frequency.

Time point here: pre-sensitization, week 0. Noted treatment: therapeutic diphenylcyclopropenone sensitization with weekly scalp DPC. This sequence was found in a woman in her fifties or sixties with alopecia areata. Some clones in this sample may be carry-over from other donors' samples. J is TRBJ1-2 and V is TRBV9, with D unresolved. The sample was whole blood, taken in connection with sensitization to the hapten diphenylcyclopropenone (DPC). CDR3 DNA sequence: TGTGCCAGCAGCGCCTTTCCAGAAGACTATGGCTACACCTTC. Amino acids: CASSAFPEDYGYTF.